The 6 T cell receptor beta chains presented below share a single source sample, sequenced in a study of regulatory T cells in long-lasting Graves disease. Regarding time point: newly diagnosed GD, antithyroid drugs for less than 3 months. Construction of the TCR library relied on RNA isolated from PBMCs. Construction of TCR beta libraries relied on iRepertoire HTBI primers and on Arm-PCR targeting CDR3 regions. TCRdb reanalysed the multiplex PCR reads using MiXCR and keeps one entry per CDR3 protein. The repertoire has 540,000 or so distinct CDR3 sequences, roughly 14% of them found once; the top ten carry 10%. The sample also formed part of further work on T cells in Graves' hyperthyroidism and ophthalmopathy.

The specimen comprised peripheral blood mononuclear cells (PBMCs), sampled at new diagnosis, from a patient treated with antithyroid drugs. The receptors stem from a man under 40 with Graves disease.

This chain connects TRBV6-5 to TRBJ2-7; 7 bases line up with TRBD2. V lost 6 bases and J lost 4; bases outside the gene matches: 9. CDR1 MNHEY and CDR2 SVGAGI come from the germline V gene. The CDR3 length is 14 residues. DNA for the CDR3: TGTGCCAGCAGGTACGGGAGGCGGGGGTACGAGCAGTACTTC. Protein product: CASRYGRRGYEQYF.

This clonotype appeared many times. This rearrangement joins TRBV3-1 to TRBJ2-5; D is uncertain. CDR1 and CDR2 from the germline V gene are LGHDT and YNNKEL (reference sequence). The ends were cut back, 1 base at V and 3 bases at J, with 9 bases in the middle. The CDR3 is 14 amino acids. The CDR3 bases are TGTGCCAGCAGCCAAGTTGCTGAAAAAGAGACCCAGTACTTC. Protein sequence: CASSQVAEKETQYF.

This clonotype was seen many times. The chain carries TRBV20-1 and TRBJ2-2; no reliable D call. The CDR3 totals 13 residues. V was cut by 6 bases and J by 6 bases, with 14 bases left in between. The germline gives CDR1 DFQATT, CDR2 SNEGSKA (reference sequence). As DNA, the CDR3 is TGCAGTGCATCCGGACGGCTCGCCGGGGAGCTGTTTTTT. Its protein is CSASGRLAGELFF.

This clonotype was observed at least ten times. V is TRBV2 and J is TRBJ2-1, with D unresolved. Germline V lookup: CDR1 SNHLY, CDR2 FYNNEI. V was shortened by 7 bases and J by 4 bases, with 8 bases between the two germline ends. This CDR3 comprises 12 residues. CDR3 sequence: CASNYRYNEQFF. The DNA for the CDR3 is TGTGCCAGCAACTACCGGTACAATGAGCAGTTCTTC.

This clonotype occurred many times. The V gene is TRBV6-1, the J gene TRBJ2-2; the match to TRBD2 covers 9 bases. CDR1 is MNHNS, CDR2 SASEGT, per germline. The CDR3 extends over 16 amino acids. With V trimmed by 8 bases and J by 4 bases, 11 bases remained unmatched. The CDR3, as DNA: TGTGCCAGCGTGGGTGGGGCTAGCGGGACCACCGGGGAGCTGTTTTTT. Protein product: CASVGGASGTTGELFF.

This clonotype has a count of ten or more. This sequence joins TRBV30 and TRBJ1-3; D ambiguous. Between the trimmed V and J ends, which lost 5 bases and 4 bases, there was a span of 12 bases. Germline V CDR1 and CDR2: GTSNPN, SVGIG (reference sequence). The CDR3 covers 13 residues. DNA for the CDR3: TGTGCCTGGGTACAGTCTCTGGGAAACACCATATATTTT. Translated: CAWVQSLGNTIYF.